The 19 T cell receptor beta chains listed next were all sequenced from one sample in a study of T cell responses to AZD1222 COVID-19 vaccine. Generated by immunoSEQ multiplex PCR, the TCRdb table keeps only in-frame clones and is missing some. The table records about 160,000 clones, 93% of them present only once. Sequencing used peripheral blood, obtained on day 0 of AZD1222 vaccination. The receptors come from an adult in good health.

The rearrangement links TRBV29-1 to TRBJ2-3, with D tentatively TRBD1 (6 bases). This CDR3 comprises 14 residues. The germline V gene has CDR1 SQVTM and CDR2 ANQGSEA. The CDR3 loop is CTISQGVSPDTQYF. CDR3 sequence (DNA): TGCACCATTTCACAGGGTGTTAGTCCAGATACGCAGTATTTT.

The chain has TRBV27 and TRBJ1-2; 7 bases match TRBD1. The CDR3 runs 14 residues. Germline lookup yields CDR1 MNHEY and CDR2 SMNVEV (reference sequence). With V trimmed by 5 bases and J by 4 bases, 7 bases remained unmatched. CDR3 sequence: CASSPGTETYGYTF. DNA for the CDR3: TGTGCCAGCAGTCCCGGGACAGAGACCTATGGCTACACCTTC.

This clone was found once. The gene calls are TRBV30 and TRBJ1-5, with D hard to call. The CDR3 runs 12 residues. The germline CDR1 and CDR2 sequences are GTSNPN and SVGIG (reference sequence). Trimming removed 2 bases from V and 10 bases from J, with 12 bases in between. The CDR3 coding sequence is TGTGCCTGGAGTCTTCACAAGGCTCCCCAGCATTTT. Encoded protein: CAWSLHKAPQHF.

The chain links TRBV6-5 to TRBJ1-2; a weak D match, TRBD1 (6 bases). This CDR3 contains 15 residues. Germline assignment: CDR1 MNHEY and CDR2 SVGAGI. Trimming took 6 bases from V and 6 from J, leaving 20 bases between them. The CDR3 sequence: CASSGSRGFKDGYTF. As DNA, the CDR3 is TGTGCCAGCAGCGGTTCCAGGGGATTTAAGGATGGCTACACCTTC.

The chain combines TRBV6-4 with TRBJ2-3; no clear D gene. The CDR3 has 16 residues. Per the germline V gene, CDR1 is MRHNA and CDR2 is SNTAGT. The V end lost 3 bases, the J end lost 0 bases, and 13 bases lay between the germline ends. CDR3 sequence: CASSEGRSTSTDTQYF. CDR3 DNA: TGTGCCAGCAGTGAGGGTAGGAGCACTAGCACAGATACGCAGTATTTT.

CDR3 sequence reads: CASRSEALEAFF. The CDR3 bases are TGTGCCAGCCGATCGGAGGCCCTTGAAGCTTTCTTT. The chain employs TRBV11-2 and TRBJ1-1; D uncertain. This CDR3 comprises 12 residues. With 8 bases removed from V and 7 bases from J, the gap between germline ends came to 14 bases. Germline CDR1 is SGHAT and CDR2 is FQNNGV.

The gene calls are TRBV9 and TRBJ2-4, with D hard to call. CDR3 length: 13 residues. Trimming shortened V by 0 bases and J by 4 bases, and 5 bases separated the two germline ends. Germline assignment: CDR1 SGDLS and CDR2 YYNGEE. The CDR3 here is CASSVDQKNIQYF. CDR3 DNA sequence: TGTGCCAGCAGCGTAGACCAGAAAAACATTCAGTACTTC.

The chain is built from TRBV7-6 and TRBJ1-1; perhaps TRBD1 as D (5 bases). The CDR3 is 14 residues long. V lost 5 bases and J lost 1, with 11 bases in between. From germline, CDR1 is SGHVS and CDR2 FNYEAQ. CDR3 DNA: TGTGCCAGCAGCATCCAGGGCGGGAACACTGAAGCTTTCTTT. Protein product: CASSIQGGNTEAFF.

The CDR3 here is CASTGGGRLNSPLHF. The CDR3 DNA is TGTGCCAGTACAGGGGGGGGACGACTGAATTCACCCCTCCACTTT. The chain joins TRBV19 to TRBJ1-6; the match to TRBD1 covers 7 bases. CDR3 size: 15 residues. The germline gives CDR1 LNHDA, CDR2 SQIVND (reference sequence). V lost 7 bases, J lost 7 bases, and 10 bases stayed unmatched.

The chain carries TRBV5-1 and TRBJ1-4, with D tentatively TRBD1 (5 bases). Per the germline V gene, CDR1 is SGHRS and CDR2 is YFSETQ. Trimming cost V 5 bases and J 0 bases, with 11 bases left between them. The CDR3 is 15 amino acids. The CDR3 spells CASRDWTSTNEKLFF. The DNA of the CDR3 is TGCGCCAGCAGAGATTGGACATCAACTAATGAAAAACTGTTTTTT.

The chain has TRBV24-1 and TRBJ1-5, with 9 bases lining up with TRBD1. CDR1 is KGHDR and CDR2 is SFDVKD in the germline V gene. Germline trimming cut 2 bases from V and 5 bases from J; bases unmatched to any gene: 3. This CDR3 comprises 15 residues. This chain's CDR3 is CATSDSGQGYQPQHF. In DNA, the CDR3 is TGTGCCACCAGTGATTCGGGACAGGGATATCAGCCCCAGCATTTT.

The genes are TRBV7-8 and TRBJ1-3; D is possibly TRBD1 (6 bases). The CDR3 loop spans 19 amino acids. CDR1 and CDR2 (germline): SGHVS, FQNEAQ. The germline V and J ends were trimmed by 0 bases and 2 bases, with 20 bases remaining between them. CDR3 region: CASSLAGLPGQGTGNTIYF. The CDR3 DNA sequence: TGTGCCAGCAGCTTAGCGGGACTTCCGGGACAAGGAACTGGAAACACCATATATTTT.

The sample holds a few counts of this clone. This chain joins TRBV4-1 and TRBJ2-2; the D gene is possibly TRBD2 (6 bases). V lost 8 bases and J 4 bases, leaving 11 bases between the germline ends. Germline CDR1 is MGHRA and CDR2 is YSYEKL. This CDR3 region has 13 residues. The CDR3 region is CASGGSLTGELFF. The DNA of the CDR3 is TGCGCCAGCGGGGGGTCGCTCACCGGGGAGCTGTTTTTT.

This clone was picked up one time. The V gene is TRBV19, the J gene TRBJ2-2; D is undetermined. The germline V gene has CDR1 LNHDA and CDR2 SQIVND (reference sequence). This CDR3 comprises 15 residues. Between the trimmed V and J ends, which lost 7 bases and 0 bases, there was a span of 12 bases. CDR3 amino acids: CASKVGTSNTGELFF. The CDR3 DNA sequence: TGTGCCAGTAAAGTCGGAACATCGAACACCGGGGAGCTGTTTTTT.

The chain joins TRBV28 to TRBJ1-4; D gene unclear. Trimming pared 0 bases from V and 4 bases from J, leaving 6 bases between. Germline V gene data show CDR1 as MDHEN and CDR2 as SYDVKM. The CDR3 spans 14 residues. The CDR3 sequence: CASSLWASNEKLFF. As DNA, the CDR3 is TGTGCCAGCAGTTTATGGGCCAGTAATGAAAAACTGTTTTTT. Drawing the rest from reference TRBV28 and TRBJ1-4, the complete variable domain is DVKVTQSSRYLVKRTGEKVFLECVQDMDHENMFWYRQDPGLGLRLIYFSYDVKMKEKGDIPEGYSVSREKKERFSLILESASTNQTSMYLCASSLWASNEKLFFGSGTQLSVL.

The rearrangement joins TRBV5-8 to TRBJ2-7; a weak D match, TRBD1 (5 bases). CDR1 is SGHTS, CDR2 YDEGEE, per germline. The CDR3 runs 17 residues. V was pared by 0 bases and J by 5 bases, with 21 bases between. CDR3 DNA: TGTGCCAGCAGCTTGGAGTTCCGGACACTCAGCTCAGACGAGCAGTACTTC. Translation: CASSLEFRTLSSDEQYF.

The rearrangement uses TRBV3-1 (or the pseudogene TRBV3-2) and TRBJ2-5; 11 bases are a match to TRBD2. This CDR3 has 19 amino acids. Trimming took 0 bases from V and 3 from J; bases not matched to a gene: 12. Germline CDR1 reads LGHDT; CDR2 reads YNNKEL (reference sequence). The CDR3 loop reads CASSQDSVRGSGGEETQYF. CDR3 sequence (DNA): TGTGCCAGCAGCCAAGACTCCGTTCGGGGTAGCGGGGGGGAAGAGACCCAGTACTTC.

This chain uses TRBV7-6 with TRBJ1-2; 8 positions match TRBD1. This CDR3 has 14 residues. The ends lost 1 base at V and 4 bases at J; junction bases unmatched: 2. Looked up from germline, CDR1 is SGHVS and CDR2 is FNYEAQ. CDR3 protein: CASSLGGTGYGYTF. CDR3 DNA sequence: TGTGCCAGCAGCTTAGGTGGGACAGGCTATGGCTACACCTTC.

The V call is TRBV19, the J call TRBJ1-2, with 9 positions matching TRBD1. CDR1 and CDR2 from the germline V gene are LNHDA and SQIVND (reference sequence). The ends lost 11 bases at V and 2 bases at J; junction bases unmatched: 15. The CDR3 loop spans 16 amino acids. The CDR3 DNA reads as TGTGCCGTCAACCCGGGACAGGGTAGTATAAACTATGGCTACACCTTC. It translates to CAVNPGQGSINYGYTF.